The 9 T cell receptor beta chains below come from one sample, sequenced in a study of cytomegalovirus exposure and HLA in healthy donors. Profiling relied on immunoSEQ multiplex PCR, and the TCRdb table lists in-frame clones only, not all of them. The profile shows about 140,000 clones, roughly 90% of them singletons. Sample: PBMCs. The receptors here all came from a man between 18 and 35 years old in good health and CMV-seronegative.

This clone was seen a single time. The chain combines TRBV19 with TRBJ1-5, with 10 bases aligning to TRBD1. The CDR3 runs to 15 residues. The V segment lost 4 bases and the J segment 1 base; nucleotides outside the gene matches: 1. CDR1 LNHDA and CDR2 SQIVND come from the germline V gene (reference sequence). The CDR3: CASSKDRGSNQPQHF. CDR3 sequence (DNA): TGTGCCAGTAGTAAGGACAGGGGGAGCAATCAGCCCCAGCATTTT.

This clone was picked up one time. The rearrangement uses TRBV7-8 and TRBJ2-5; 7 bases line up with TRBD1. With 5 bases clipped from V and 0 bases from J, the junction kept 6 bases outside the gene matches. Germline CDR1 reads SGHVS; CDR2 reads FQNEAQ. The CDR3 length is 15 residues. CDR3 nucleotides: TGTGCCAGCAGCGGGGACAGAGCGTACCAAGAGACCCAGTACTTC. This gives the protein CASSGDRAYQETQYF.

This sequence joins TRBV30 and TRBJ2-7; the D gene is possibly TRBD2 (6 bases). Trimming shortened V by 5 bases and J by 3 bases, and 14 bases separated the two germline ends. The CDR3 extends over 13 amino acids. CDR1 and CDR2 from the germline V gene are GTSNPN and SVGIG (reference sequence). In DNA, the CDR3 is TGTGCCTGGTATCCGGGGGTAGGCTACGAGCAGTACTTC. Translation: CAWYPGVGYEQYF.

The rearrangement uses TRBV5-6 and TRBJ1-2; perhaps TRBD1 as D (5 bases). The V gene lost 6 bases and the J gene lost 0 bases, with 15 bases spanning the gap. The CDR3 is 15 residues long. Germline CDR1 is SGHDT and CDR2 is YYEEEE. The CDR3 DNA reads TGTGCCAGCATCTTCCAAATACAGGCTAACTATGGCTACACCTTC. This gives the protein CASIFQIQANYGYTF.

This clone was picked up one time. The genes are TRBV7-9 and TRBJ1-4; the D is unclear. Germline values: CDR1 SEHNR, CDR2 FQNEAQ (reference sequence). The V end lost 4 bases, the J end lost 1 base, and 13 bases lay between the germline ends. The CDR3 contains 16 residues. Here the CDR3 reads CASSSDILGTNEKLFF. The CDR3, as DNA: TGTGCCAGCAGCTCCGACATTCTTGGAACTAATGAAAAACTGTTTTTT.

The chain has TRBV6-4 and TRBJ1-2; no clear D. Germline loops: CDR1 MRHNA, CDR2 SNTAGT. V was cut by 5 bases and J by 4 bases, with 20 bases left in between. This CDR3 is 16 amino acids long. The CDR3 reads CASSPPSVRECYGYTF. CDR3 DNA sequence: TGTGCCAGCAGTCCCCCATCCGTACGGGAGTGCTATGGCTACACCTTC.

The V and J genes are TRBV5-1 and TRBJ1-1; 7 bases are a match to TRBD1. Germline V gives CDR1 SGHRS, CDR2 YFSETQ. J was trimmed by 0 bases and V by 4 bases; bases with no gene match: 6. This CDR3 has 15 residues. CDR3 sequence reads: CASSPRQGLNTEAFF. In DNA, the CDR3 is TGCGCCAGCAGCCCTAGACAGGGTTTGAACACTGAAGCTTTCTTT. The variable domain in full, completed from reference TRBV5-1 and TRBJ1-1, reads KAGVTQTPRYLIKTRGQQVTLSCSPISGHRSVSWYQQTPGQGLQFLFEYFSETQRNKGNFPGRFSGRQFSNSRSEMNVSTLELGDSALYLCASSPRQGLNTEAFFGQGTRLTVV.

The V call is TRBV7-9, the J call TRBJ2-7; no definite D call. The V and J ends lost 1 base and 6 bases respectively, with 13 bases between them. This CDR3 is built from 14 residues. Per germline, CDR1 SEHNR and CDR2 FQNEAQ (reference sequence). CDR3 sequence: CASSLGQISSEQYF. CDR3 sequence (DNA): TGTGCCAGCAGCTTAGGGCAGATCTCAAGCGAGCAGTACTTC.

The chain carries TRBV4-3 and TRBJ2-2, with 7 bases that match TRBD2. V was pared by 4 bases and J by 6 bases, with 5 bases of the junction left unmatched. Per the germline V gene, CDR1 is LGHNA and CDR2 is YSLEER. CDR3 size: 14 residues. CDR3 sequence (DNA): TGCGCCAGCAGCCTGGGACGGGGGGCCGGGGAGCTGTTTTTT. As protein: CASSLGRGAGELFF.